A single sample gave rise to the 10 T cell receptor beta chains below, sequenced in a study of blood T cell repertoires in COVID-19. Measured with immunoSEQ multiplex PCR; TCRdb has only the in-frame clones, and not every one. The sample has about 63,000 clones; around 86% are singletons. Specimen: peripheral blood. The receptors were sampled from a man between 50 and 59 years old with active COVID-19.

The chain combines TRBV6-1 with TRBJ1-4; D is undetermined. This CDR3 has 16 amino acids. Germline CDR1 MNHNS, CDR2 SASEGT. Trimming shortened V by 4 bases and J by 0 bases, and 12 bases separated the two germline ends. As DNA, the CDR3 is TGTGCCAGCAGTGTTCTCGGAGTTGCAACTAATGAAAAACTGTTTTTT. Amino acids: CASSVLGVATNEKLFF.

The chain couples TRBV4-3 to TRBJ2-3; tentatively, D is TRBD2 (6 bases). This CDR3 comprises 13 residues. V was clipped by 0 bases and J by 10 bases, with 11 bases between them. Germline V gives CDR1 LGHNA, CDR2 YSLEER. CDR3 DNA: TGCGCCAGCAGCCAAGAAGGGTGGGAGGCGCAGTATTTT. This gives the protein CASSQEGWEAQYF.

The genes are TRBV6-2 or TRBV6-3 and TRBJ2-1; D call uncertain. Germline CDR1 is MNHEY and CDR2 is SVGEGT. The V end lost 5 bases, the J end lost 12 bases, and 11 bases lay between the germline ends. CDR3 length: 11 residues. CDR3 region: CASSPGRGQFF. For the CDR3, the DNA is TGTGCCAGCAGTCCCGGTCGTGGGCAGTTCTTC.

The V gene is TRBV19, the J gene TRBJ2-3; D perhaps matches TRBD1 (6 bases). Trimming took off 7 bases at V and 2 bases at J, with 13 bases between the two ends. Looked up from germline, CDR1 is LNHDA and CDR2 is SQIVND (reference sequence). The CDR3 sequence is 14 residues long. CDR3 amino acids: CASTVGQLTDTQYF. The CDR3 DNA is TGTGCCAGTACTGTCGGACAGCTCACAGATACGCAGTATTTT.

V is TRBV28 and J is TRBJ2-3; TRBD2 matches at 8 bases. Trimming removed 4 bases from V and 2 bases from J; junction bases left unmatched: 8. CDR1 MDHEN and CDR2 SYDVKM come from the germline V gene. CDR3 length: 16 residues. The CDR3 reads CASSSPAGGVTDTQYF. The CDR3 bases are TGTGCCAGCAGTTCCCCTGCGGGAGGTGTCACAGATACGCAGTATTTT.

The chain carries TRBV7-9 and TRBJ1-5, with 10 bases fitting TRBD1. The V segment lost 1 base and the J segment 6 bases; nucleotides outside the gene matches: 0. Germline CDR1 reads SEHNR; CDR2 reads FQNEAQ (reference sequence). The CDR3 covers 14 residues. CDR3 DNA: TGTGCCAGCAGCTTAGGACAGGGGGCTCAGCCCCAGCATTTT. Protein sequence: CASSLGQGAQPQHF.

The CDR3 spells CASSRTEYEQYF. CDR3 nucleotide sequence: TGCGCCAGCAGCCGGACAGAATACGAGCAGTACTTC. This sequence joins TRBV5-1 and TRBJ2-7; D perhaps matches TRBD1 (6 bases). Germline CDR1 SGHRS, CDR2 YFSETQ. With 4 bases removed from V and 4 bases from J, the gap between germline ends came to 9 bases. The CDR3 length is 12 residues. The whole variable domain, filled in from reference TRBV5-1 and TRBJ2-7, reads KAGVTQTPRYLIKTRGQQVTLSCSPISGHRSVSWYQQTPGQGLQFLFEYFSETQRNKGNFPGRFSGRQFSNSRSEMNVSTLELGDSALYLCASSRTEYEQYFGPGTRLTVT.

This clone was observed many times. The gene calls are TRBV6-2 or TRBV6-3 and TRBJ2-2; the D gene is possibly TRBD2 (5 bases). V lost 6 bases, J lost 5 bases, and 10 bases lay in between. The CDR3 contains 13 residues. CDR1 MNHEY and CDR2 SVGEGT come from the germline V gene. CDR3 nucleotides: TGTGCCAGCAGCAAACTAGGGACCGGGGAGCTGTTTTTT. Protein product: CASSKLGTGELFF.

The chain combines TRBV5-1 with TRBJ1-2; 9 bases are shared with TRBD1. The V gene's germline CDR1 is SGHRS and CDR2 YFSETQ. The CDR3 loop spans 16 amino acids. Trimming took 0 bases from V and 4 from J; bases not matched to a gene: 7. As DNA, the CDR3 is TGCGCCAGCAGCTTGGTATCGGGACAGGGCCTCTATGGCTACACCTTC. As protein: CASSLVSGQGLYGYTF.

In this sample, this clone turned up a few times. V and J are TRBV6-5 and TRBJ2-7, with 8 bases aligning to TRBD2. The CDR3 spans 15 residues. V shed 5 bases, J shed 2 bases, and the junction held 8 bases outside the gene matches. Germline assignment: CDR1 MNHEY and CDR2 SVGAGI. The CDR3 nucleotides are TGTGCCAGCAGTCCCGGGAGGGAGGTCCCCTACGAGCAGTACTTC. It encodes CASSPGREVPYEQYF.